This T cell receptor (beta chain) was sequenced for a study of vaccination and CD4 T cells after COVID-19. The CDR3 sequence is 16 residues long. V trimming: 4 bases; J trimming: 6 bases; junction bases outside the gene matches: 15. CDR1 is MNHEY and CDR2 is SVGAGI in the germline V gene. The Oncomine TCR Beta short-read assay sequenced DNA from cultured CD4+ T cells. Cultures of CD4+ T cells served as the source for extracting genomic DNA. TCRdb called the PCR reads again in MiXCR, with one record for every CDR3 protein. The sample lists more than 13,000 distinct CDR3 sequences; about 31% were seen once. A remark on this clonotype: Its antigen is currently unknown.

The treatment here: approximately nine-day PBMC culture with coronavirus spike peptide pools or control peptides (ViraFEST assay). The sequenced material came from cultured CD4+ T cells from blood. The genes are TRBV6-5 and TRBJ2-7; TRBD2 matches at 7 bases. The receptor was derived from a human donor with COVID-19. The CDR3 is CASSSRPGLRPPEQYF. CDR3 DNA sequence: TGTGCCAGCAGTTCGCGTCCGGGACTAAGGCCCCCCGAGCAGTACTTC.